This T cell receptor (beta chain) was documented in a study of T cells in Graves' hyperthyroidism and ophthalmopathy. General study results and limits: Through a model of 13 V-J features, ophthalmopathy was separated from stable hyperthyroidism.

There were TCR beta CDR3 regions amplified from RNA transcripts. Using the HTBI primer set, a first-round RT-PCR was run on the TCR CDR3. TCRdb fed the multiplex PCR reads into MiXCR, producing one record per CDR3 protein. The sample consists of nearly 600,000 distinct CDR3 sequences, approximately 15% of them appearing once. Germline lookup yields CDR1 DFQATT and CDR2 SNEGSKA (reference sequence). This CDR3 has 13 amino acids. The germline V and J ends were trimmed by 5 bases and 3 bases, with 13 bases remaining between them. Patients were excluded because of uncontrolled infection, other autoimmune disease, pregnancy or lactation. There are many counts of this clonotype. Its antigen is currently unknown.

Material for sequencing was blood. The chain uses TRBV20-1 and TRBJ2-5; weak D call: TRBD1 (5 bases). The clonotype originates from a woman aged 18 to 35 with Graves' ophthalmopathy. In nucleotides, the CDR3 is TGCAGTGCTCCGTCGGGCAGGGAAGAGACCCAGTACTTC. Translation gives CSAPSGREETQYF.